This T cell receptor beta chain was obtained from a study of T cells in Graves' hyperthyroidism and ophthalmopathy. The study's findings and limits: From stable hyperthyroidism, ophthalmopathy was set apart by a 13 V-J model. Most thyroid clonotypes with frequency above 0.001 were detected in blood.

This CDR3 comprises 12 residues. V dropped 1 base and J dropped 5 bases, with 5 bases sitting between them. As for this clonotype: Its antigen is not known. This likely stems from a read error, as it lies one base from a far larger clone.

Pregnant or lactating patients were excluded, as were those with uncontrolled infection or other autoimmune disease. Diagnostic assessment was based on clinical symptoms, serum thyroxine and TRAb, thyroid ultrasound and orbital computed tomography. Amplification of TCR beta CDR3 regions was performed using RNA transcripts as template. During a first-round RT-PCR of the TCR CDR3, the HTBI primer set was used. TCRdb reprocessed the multiplex PCR reads via MiXCR and lists one record per CDR3 protein. The sample has nearly 600,000 distinct CDR3 sequences; approximately 15% are singletons. The sequence was obtained from a woman aged 18-29 years with Graves' ophthalmopathy. This rearrangement joins TRBV12-3 or TRBV12-4 to TRBJ1-2, with unresolved D. The sequencing sample was made of blood. The CDR3 coding sequence is TGTGCCAGCAGTTTAGGTTTTTATGGCTACACCTTC. Encoded protein: CASSLGFYGYTF.